Following are 7 T cell receptor beta chains from one sample sequenced in a study of blood T cell repertoires in COVID-19. Generated by immunoSEQ multiplex PCR, the TCRdb table keeps only in-frame clones and is missing some. The table lists almost 70,000 clones, roughly 88% of them singletons, with around 6.4% in the top ten. Sequencing was performed on peripheral blood. The receptors were sampled from a woman aged 70 to 79 with acute or convalescent COVID-19.

This chain uses TRBV28 with TRBJ1-6; 10 positions match TRBD1. Germline assignment: CDR1 MDHEN and CDR2 SYDVKM. The CDR3 has 15 amino acids. V shed 6 bases and J 7 bases; nucleotides not matched to a gene: 6. CDR3 amino acids: CASRAGDRGNSPLHF. CDR3 nucleotides: TGTGCCAGCAGAGCCGGGGACAGGGGAAATTCACCCCTCCACTTT.

This clone was counted a single time. The J gene is TRBJ1-5, the V gene TRBV5-1, with D perhaps matching TRBD1 (6 bases). The CDR3 runs 15 residues. Germline V lookup: CDR1 SGHRS, CDR2 YFSETQ. V gave up 2 bases and J gave up 4 bases, with 13 bases separating them. CDR3 DNA sequence: TGCGCCAGCAGCTTCTCGGGTCAGGGGAATCAGCCCCAGCATTTT. Its translation: CASSFSGQGNQPQHF.

DNA for the CDR3: TGTGCCAGCAGCTTTAGCCAGGGGGATGAGCAGTTCTTC. This gives the protein CASSFSQGDEQFF. J is TRBJ2-1 and V is TRBV7-2, with 7 bases that match TRBD1. CDR1 and CDR2 (germline): SGHTA, FQGNSA. The CDR3 is 13 amino acids. Germline trimming cut 3 bases from V and 8 bases from J; bases unmatched to any gene: 4.

The chain combines TRBV6-5 with TRBJ2-2; D not certain. CDR1 and CDR2 (germline): MNHEY, SVGAGI. The CDR3 totals 12 residues. V lost 6 bases and J 6 bases, leaving 8 bases between the germline ends. The CDR3 DNA follows: TGTGCCAGCAGATTAATCCCCGGGGAGCTGTTTTTT. It specifies CASRLIPGELFF.

The chain links TRBV5-1 to TRBJ2-1; D is uncertain. V dropped 5 bases and J dropped 5 bases, with 8 bases sitting between them. This CDR3 has 12 amino acids. The germline gives CDR1 SGHRS, CDR2 YFSETQ. The CDR3 DNA follows: TGCGCCAGCAGTAACACCCACAATGAGCAGTTCTTC. This gives the protein CASSNTHNEQFF.

The V gene is TRBV2, the J gene TRBJ1-2; the match to TRBD1 covers 8 bases. The V segment lost 2 bases and the J segment 8 bases; nucleotides outside the gene matches: 10. CDR1 and CDR2 (germline): SNHLY, FYNNEI. CDR3 length: 15 amino acids. The chain's CDR3 is CASSERQTGVDGYTF. In nucleotides, the CDR3 is TGTGCCAGCAGTGAAAGGCAGACAGGGGTGGACGGCTACACCTTC. Drawing the rest from reference TRBV2 and TRBJ1-2, the complete variable domain is EPEVTQTPSHQVTQMGQEVILRCVPISNHLYFYWYRQILGQKVEFLVSFYNNEISEKSEIFDDQFSVERPDGSNFTLKIRSTKLEDSAMYFCASSERQTGVDGYTFGSGTRLTVV.

The chain employs TRBV15 and TRBJ1-5, with 9 positions matching TRBD1. Germline CDR1 LNHNV, CDR2 YYDKDF (reference sequence). Trimming cost V 0 bases and J 4 bases; bases outside gene matches: 4. The length of the CDR3 is 16 residues. The CDR3 sequence: CATSRDLGTGNQPQHF. The CDR3 DNA reads as TGTGCCACCAGCAGAGATCTAGGGACAGGGAATCAGCCCCAGCATTTT. Full variable domain (missing parts from reference TRBV15 and TRBJ1-5): DAMVIQNPRYQVTQFGKPVTLSCSQTLNHNVMYWYQQKSSQAPKLLFHYYDKDFNNEADTPDNFQSRRPNTSFCFLDIRSPGLGDTAMYLCATSRDLGTGNQPQHFGDGTRLSIL.